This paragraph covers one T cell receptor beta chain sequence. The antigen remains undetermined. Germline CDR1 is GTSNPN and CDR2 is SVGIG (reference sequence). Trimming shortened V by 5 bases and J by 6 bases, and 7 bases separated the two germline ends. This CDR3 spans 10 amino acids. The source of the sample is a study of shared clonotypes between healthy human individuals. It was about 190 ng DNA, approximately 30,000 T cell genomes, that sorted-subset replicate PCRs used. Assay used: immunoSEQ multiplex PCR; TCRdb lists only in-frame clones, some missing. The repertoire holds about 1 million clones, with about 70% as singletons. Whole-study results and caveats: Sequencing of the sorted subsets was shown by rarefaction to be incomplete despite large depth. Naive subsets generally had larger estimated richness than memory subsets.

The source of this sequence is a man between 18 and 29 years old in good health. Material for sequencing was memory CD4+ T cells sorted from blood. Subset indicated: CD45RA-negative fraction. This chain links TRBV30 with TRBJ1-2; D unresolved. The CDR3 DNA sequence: TGTGCCTGGCTAAGTGATGGCTACACCTTC. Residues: CAWLSDGYTF.